The 3 T cell receptor beta chains given below trace back to one sample, sequenced in a study of shared clonotypes between healthy human individuals. Using immunoSEQ multiplex PCR, the repertoire was profiled, and TCRdb retains in-frame clones only, with some absent. The table shows about 990,000 clones, with roughly 74% occurring only once. Sequencing was performed on memory CD4+ T cells from PBMCs. The subset here: CD45RA-negative fraction. These receptors came from a man between 18 and 35 years old in good health. Some clones in this sample may be carry-over from other donors' samples.

There are a few counts of this clone. V is TRBV30 and J is TRBJ1-6; TRBD1 agrees at 7 bases. CDR1 is GTSNPN and CDR2 is SVGIG in the germline V gene (reference sequence). Trimming cost V 5 bases and J 2 bases; bases outside gene matches: 3. The CDR3 runs to 14 residues. The CDR3 spells CAWGTAPYNSPLHF. The CDR3 DNA reads TGTGCCTGGGGGACAGCCCCCTATAATTCACCCCTCCACTTT.

This clone was seen more than once but under ten times. The chain couples TRBV11-2 to TRBJ1-4; no clear D. Germline V gene data show CDR1 as SGHAT and CDR2 as FQNNGV. CDR3 length equals 16 residues. V was pared by 3 bases and J by 2 bases, with 13 bases between. CDR3 sequence reads: CASSFPGIGTNEKLFF. In nucleotides, the CDR3 is TGTGCCAGCAGCTTCCCGGGGATAGGCACTAATGAAAAACTGTTTTTT.

V is TRBV2 and J is TRBJ1-5; TRBD1 might be the D (5 bases). Germline CDR1 and CDR2: SNHLY and FYNNEI. This CDR3 has 15 residues. With 0 bases removed from V and 7 bases from J, the gap between germline ends came to 13 bases. In DNA, the CDR3 is TGTGCCAGCAGTGAAGCGGCCCGGAGGGGCCAGCCCCAGCATTTT. Residues: CASSEAARRGQPQHF.